One sample yielded the 16 T cell receptor beta chains listed below, sequenced in a study of CD8 T cells in ankylosing spondylitis. Using its own MiXCR run on the 5' RACE reads, TCRdb lists one record per CDR3 protein. This repertoire shows hundreds of thousands of distinct CDR3 sequences, roughly 24% found once; its top ten account for approximately 6.6%. Sequenced input: blood, either unsorted or a sorted T cell fraction (not recorded which). The origin of the receptors is a male donor with ankylosing spondylitis or in good health (not recorded which).

This clonotype showed up many times. The chain combines TRBV28 with TRBJ2-7; 8 bases align to TRBD1. CDR3 length equals 13 residues. The germline gives CDR1 MDHEN, CDR2 SYDVKM. Trimming removed 6 bases from V and 7 bases from J; junction bases left unmatched: 8. The CDR3 nucleotides are TGTGCCAGCAGGACCCAGGGGGCGGGTGAGCAGTACTTC. Translating it yields CASRTQGAGEQYF.

This clonotype was seen at least ten times. CDR3 region: CATSDSGTPYNEQFF. As DNA, the CDR3 is TGTGCCACCAGTGATTCCGGGACTCCTTACAATGAGCAGTTCTTC. The J gene is TRBJ2-1, the V gene TRBV24-1, with D perhaps TRBD2 (6 bases). CDR3 length: 15 amino acids. V dropped 2 bases and J dropped 4 bases, with 11 bases sitting between them. Germline loops: CDR1 KGHDR, CDR2 SFDVKD.

This clonotype was recorded many times. This chain uses TRBV20-1 with TRBJ2-1; no clear D. V was pared by 7 bases and J by 0 bases, with 10 bases between. The germline V gene encodes CDR1 DFQATT and CDR2 SNEGSKA (reference sequence). The CDR3 sequence is 13 residues long. CDR3 amino acids: CSVTVSSYNEQFF. Written as DNA, the CDR3 is TGCAGTGTCACGGTGAGCTCCTACAATGAGCAGTTCTTC.

The table lists this clonotype with a count of one. This chain joins TRBV20-1 and TRBJ2-1; D may be TRBD1 (6 bases). Germline values: CDR1 DFQATT, CDR2 SNEGSKA (reference sequence). The CDR3 contains 14 residues. The V end was cut by 2 bases, the J end by 5 bases, with 13 bases between. CDR3 residues: CSARCRGWDNEQFF. In DNA, the CDR3 is TGCAGTGCTAGATGTAGGGGGTGGGACAATGAGCAGTTCTTC.

This clonotype was observed at least ten times. The chain recombines TRBV10-3 with TRBJ2-6; TRBD1 matches at 8 bases. The CDR3 runs to 17 residues. Germline CDR1 is ENHRY and CDR2 is SYGVKD. With 6 bases clipped from V and 0 bases from J, the junction kept 7 bases outside the gene matches. CDR3 sequence (DNA): TGTGCCATCAGCGCGGGACAGGTGGGCTCTGGGGCCAACGTCCTGACTTTC. Translating gives CAISAGQVGSGANVLTF.

The chain combines TRBV7-2 with TRBJ2-5; D remains unclear. V lost 6 bases and J 2 bases, leaving 16 bases between the germline ends. There are 15 residues in the CDR3. Per germline, CDR1 SGHTA and CDR2 FQGNSA. The CDR3 nucleotides read TGTGCCAGCAGTCAAATGTTTGGCCCTCAAGAGACCCAGTACTTC. Protein sequence: CASSQMFGPQETQYF.

This chain connects TRBV5-4 to TRBJ2-1, with D tentatively TRBD1 (6 bases). Trimming pared 5 bases from V and 8 bases from J, leaving 14 bases between. In germline, CDR1 is SGHNT, CDR2 YYREEE (reference sequence). The CDR3 has 13 amino acids. The CDR3 DNA reads as TGTGCCAGCAGGAACAGGGAGAGGGATGAGCAGTTCTTC. It encodes CASRNRERDEQFF. Looking up the rest from reference TRBV5-4 and TRBJ2-1 gives the full variable domain: ETGVTQSPTHLIKTRGQQVTLRCSSQSGHNTVSWYQQALGQGPQFIFQYYREEENGRGNFPPRFSGLQFPNYSSELNVNALELDDSALYLCASRNRERDEQFFGPGTRLTVL.

Only a few counts were recorded for this clonotype. In nucleotides, the CDR3 is TGCAGTGCTAGAGAGGCGGGCAGAAGAGAGACCCAGTACTTC. Translation gives CSAREAGRRETQYF. This chain joins TRBV20-1 and TRBJ2-5; D is perhaps TRBD2 (5 bases). The V gene's germline CDR1 is DFQATT and CDR2 SNEGSKA (reference sequence). The V end was cut by 0 bases, the J end by 4 bases, with 12 bases between. The CDR3 length is 14 residues.

The chain combines TRBV12-3 or TRBV12-4 with TRBJ2-7; D is perhaps TRBD1 (6 bases). The CDR3 has 17 amino acids. V was clipped by 2 bases and J by 7 bases, with 24 bases between them. The CDR3 loop reads CASSLRRNRTAFREQYF. CDR3 sequence (DNA): TGTGCCAGCAGTTTAAGGCGTAACCGGACAGCCTTTCGGGAGCAGTACTTC.

This clonotype has a count of ten or more. The chain links TRBV5-1 to TRBJ2-5; 11 bases agree with TRBD1. This CDR3 spans 15 amino acids. Germline trimming cut 4 bases from V and 5 bases from J; bases unmatched to any gene: 7. Germline CDR1 is SGHRS and CDR2 is YFSETQ. The CDR3 is CASSTGTGGIETQYF. The CDR3 DNA is TGCGCCAGCAGCACCGGGACAGGGGGGATCGAGACCCAGTACTTC. The full variable domain, with the rest looked up from reference TRBV5-1 and TRBJ2-5, is KAGVTQTPRYLIKTRGQQVTLSCSPISGHRSVSWYQQTPGQGLQFLFEYFSETQRNKGNFPGRFSGRQFSNSRSEMNVSTLELGDSALYLCASSTGTGGIETQYFGPGTRLLVL.

This clonotype was seen at least ten times. The V gene is TRBV12-3 or TRBV12-4, the J gene TRBJ2-6; D is unclear. Deletions cut 2 bases from V and 3 bases from J, with 2 bases between. CDR3 length equals 13 residues. CDR3 residues: CASSLLGANVLTF. The CDR3 DNA is TGTGCCAGCAGTTTACTTGGGGCCAACGTCCTGACTTTC.

This clonotype was seen many times. The chain links TRBV20-1 to TRBJ2-3, with TRBD2 identical over 8 bases. The CDR3 covers 13 residues. CDR1 and CDR2 from the germline V gene are DFQATT and SNEGSKA (reference sequence). Trimming took 4 bases from V and 4 from J; bases not matched to a gene: 4. CDR3 loop: CSAKSGSPDTQYF. In DNA form, the CDR3 reads TGCAGTGCTAAAAGCGGGAGCCCAGATACGCAGTATTTT.

The V call is TRBV20-1, the J call TRBJ1-5; 8 positions match TRBD1. Germline CDR1 reads DFQATT; CDR2 reads SNEGSKA (reference sequence). After removal of 8 bases from V and 4 bases from J, the junction contained 4 bases not matched to a gene. CDR3 length: 12 amino acids. The chain's CDR3 is CSTRQGNQPQHF. Here the CDR3 DNA reads TGCAGTACACGACAGGGGAATCAGCCCCAGCATTTT.

This clonotype showed up many times. This chain uses TRBV15 with TRBJ2-3, with D possibly being TRBD2 (6 bases). From germline, CDR1 is LNHNV and CDR2 YYDKDF (reference sequence). This CDR3 comprises 15 residues. The V and J ends lost 5 bases and 4 bases respectively, with 16 bases between them. The CDR3 reads CATSEQQASADTQYF. CDR3 in DNA: TGTGCCACCAGCGAACAGCAAGCTAGCGCAGATACGCAGTATTTT.

This clonotype was seen only a few times. The V and J genes are TRBV27 and TRBJ2-3; D possibly corresponds to TRBD2 (5 bases). This CDR3 has 15 residues. The V end lost 2 bases, the J end lost 6 bases, and 15 bases lay between the germline ends. CDR1 is MNHEY, CDR2 SMNVEV, per germline (reference sequence). CDR3 protein: CASSLGWEKRDTQYF. In DNA form, the CDR3 reads TGTGCCAGCAGTTTAGGGTGGGAGAAGAGGGATACGCAGTATTTT.

In this sample, this clonotype turned up a few times. This chain links TRBV20-1 with TRBJ2-3; D possibly corresponds to TRBD2 (6 bases). In germline, CDR1 is DFQATT, CDR2 SNEGSKA (reference sequence). The CDR3 covers 15 residues. Trimming took 3 bases from V and 1 from J, leaving 14 bases between them. The CDR3 nucleotides are TGCAGTGCTAGGGGTAGCGGAGTAGGCACAGATACGCAGTATTTT. It codes for CSARGSGVGTDTQYF.